These 20 T cell receptor beta chains originate from one sample sequenced in a study of shared clonotypes between healthy human individuals. Sequencing used immunoSEQ multiplex PCR; TCRdb keeps in-frame clones, though not all of them. The sample records about 1.5 million clones, 95% to 99% being singletons. Sequenced: naive CD4+ T cells sorted from blood. Noted subset: CD45RA+ positively selected. The source of these receptors is a man aged 25 to 45 in good health.

The chain carries TRBV11-2 and TRBJ2-3; D is undetermined. V was shortened by 5 bases and J by 6 bases, with 9 bases between the two germline ends. Germline assignment: CDR1 SGHAT and CDR2 FQNNGV. The CDR3 consists of 12 residues. The CDR3 loop reads CASSPHADTQYF. The CDR3, as DNA: TGTGCCAGCAGCCCTCACGCGGATACGCAGTATTTT.

Only one count was recorded for this clone. This rearrangement joins TRBV10-3 to TRBJ2-5, with a possible D match to TRBD1 (6 bases). V was cut by 4 bases and J by 9 bases, with 18 bases left in between. CDR1 is ENHRY, CDR2 SYGVKD, per germline. This CDR3 has 14 residues. The CDR3 loop reads CAISGTASPGSQYF. The CDR3 DNA reads TGTGCCATCAGTGGGACAGCCTCCCCCGGCTCCCAGTACTTC.

The chain carries TRBV18 and TRBJ2-1; D perhaps matches TRBD1 (7 bases). The length of the CDR3 is 13 residues. Germline CDR1 reads KGHSH; CDR2 reads LQKENI. Deletions cut 6 bases from V and 5 bases from J, with 11 bases between. The CDR3 is CASSEGADNEQFF. Written as DNA, the CDR3 is TGTGCCAGCTCGGAGGGGGCGGACAATGAGCAGTTCTTC.

This clone was counted once. The DNA for the CDR3 is TGTGCCAGCAAGGGTTGGGACACTGAAGCTTTCTTT. Residues: CASKGWDTEAFF. The rearrangement links TRBV6-5 to TRBJ1-1, with D uncertain. Trimming took 7 bases from V and 3 from J, leaving 9 bases between them. The germline gives CDR1 MNHEY, CDR2 SVGAGI. This CDR3 has 12 amino acids.

This chain links TRBV15 with TRBJ2-4, with D unclear. Germline-derived CDR1 and CDR2 are LNHNV and YYDKDF (reference sequence). This CDR3 has 13 residues. V was pared by 1 base and J by 6 bases, with 7 bases between. The CDR3 protein is CATSRGQGNIQYF. The CDR3 nucleotides are TGTGCCACCAGCAGAGGTCAAGGAAACATTCAGTACTTC.

The V call is TRBV13, the J call TRBJ2-7, with 16 bases identical to TRBD2. Germline CDR1 PRHDT, CDR2 FYEKMQ (reference sequence). With 4 bases clipped from V and 6 bases from J, the junction kept 3 bases outside the gene matches. This CDR3 has 15 residues. In DNA form, the CDR3 reads TGTGCCAGCAGCTCAGGGACTAGCGGGAGGGCCGAGCAGTACTTC. Translating gives CASSSGTSGRAEQYF.

The V gene is TRBV11-2, the J gene TRBJ2-1, with 10 bases identical to TRBD2. CDR1 SGHAT and CDR2 FQNNGV come from the germline V gene. V was clipped by 2 bases and J by 8 bases; unmatched bases: 3. This CDR3 has 14 amino acids. The CDR3 reads CASSLLAGEYEQFF. CDR3 nucleotides: TGTGCCAGCAGCTTACTAGCGGGAGAGTATGAGCAGTTCTTC.

The chain links TRBV21-1 to TRBJ2-7; the table assigns TRBD2, which was not confirmed against the DNA. TRBV21-1 is an annotated pseudogene. The CDR3 sequence is 12 residues long. The CDR3 nucleotides read TGTGCCACCCCTAGGCGAGACCACGAGCAGTACTTC. Its protein is CATPRRDHEQYF.

CDR3 protein: CAFRDSYGYTF. The CDR3 DNA sequence: TGTGCCTTCCGGGACAGCTATGGCTACACCTTC. V and J are TRBV30 and TRBJ1-2; TRBD1 matches 7 bases. The CDR3 has 11 amino acids. V gave up 7 bases and J gave up 4 bases; unmatched junction bases: 3. The germline V gene encodes CDR1 GTSNPN and CDR2 SVGIG (reference sequence).

The count of this clone is one. This chain links TRBV5-1 with TRBJ1-1, with no clear D. The V end lost 4 bases, the J end lost 1 base, and 14 bases lay between the germline ends. The length of the CDR3 is 15 residues. The germline CDR1 and CDR2 sequences are SGHRS and YFSETQ. In nucleotides, the CDR3 is TGCGCCAGCAGCGTGGACCCGGACGGGAACACTGAAGCTTTCTTT. Translating it yields CASSVDPDGNTEAFF.

V usage is TRBV11-2 and J usage is TRBJ2-7; 12 positions agree with TRBD1. Germline loops: CDR1 SGHAT, CDR2 FQNNGV. The CDR3 contains 18 residues. Trimming removed 1 base from V and 4 bases from J; junction bases left unmatched: 11. The CDR3: CASSLVMGSGQGAYEQYF. The CDR3 DNA is TGTGCCAGCAGCTTAGTGATGGGGTCGGGACAGGGGGCGTACGAGCAGTACTTC. Together with reference TRBV11-2 and TRBJ2-7, the CDR3 gives the full variable domain: EAGVAQSPRYKIIEKRQSVAFWCNPISGHATLYWYQQILGQGPKLLIQFQNNGVVDDSQLPKDRFSAERLKGVDSTLKIQPAKLEDSAVYLCASSLVMGSGQGAYEQYFGPGTRLTVT.

The chain carries TRBV10-1 and TRBJ2-1; TRBD2 matches at 7 bases. In germline, CDR1 is WNHNN, CDR2 SYGVQD (reference sequence). After removal of 0 bases from V and 3 bases from J, the junction contained 11 bases not matched to a gene. This CDR3 is 18 amino acids long. The CDR3 here is CASSESRLAGIGYNEQFF. DNA for the CDR3: TGCGCCAGCAGTGAGTCTCGACTAGCTGGAATCGGCTACAATGAGCAGTTCTTC.

V is TRBV14 and J is TRBJ2-1, with D possibly being TRBD1 or TRBD2 (5 bases each). V lost 1 base and J lost 8, with 21 bases in between. The CDR3 loop spans 17 amino acids. Germline CDR1 is SGHDN and CDR2 is FVKESK. The CDR3 protein is CASSQVFGTEVWDEQFF. CDR3 nucleotide sequence: TGTGCCAGCAGCCAAGTATTTGGGACGGAGGTCTGGGATGAGCAGTTCTTC.

V gene TRBV28 combines with J gene TRBJ2-3; D may be TRBD1 (5 bases). V was cut by 11 bases and J by 2 bases, with 17 bases left in between. CDR1 is MDHEN, CDR2 SYDVKM, per germline. The CDR3 is made up of 14 amino acids. CDR3 amino acids: CASSASRVTDTQYF. The CDR3 coding sequence is TGTGCCTCCTCCGCGTCCAGGGTCACAGATACGCAGTATTTT.

The chain carries TRBV6-5 and TRBJ1-3; D is possibly TRBD1 (5 bases). This CDR3 has 12 residues. The germline CDR1 and CDR2 sequences are MNHEY and SVGAGI. The CDR3 is CAVGDLGNTIYF. The CDR3 DNA sequence: TGTGCAGTAGGGGACCTCGGAAACACCATATATTTT.

This clone was detected once. The chain has TRBV7-9 and TRBJ1-4; D is possibly TRBD1 (6 bases). In germline, CDR1 is SEHNR, CDR2 FQNEAQ (reference sequence). V was shortened by 4 bases and J by 12 bases, with 9 bases between the two germline ends. The CDR3 contains 11 residues. The DNA of the CDR3 is TGTGCCAGCAGCTCGAGACAGGAACTGTTTTTT. Protein sequence: CASSSRQELFF.

The V gene is TRBV20-1, the J gene TRBJ2-3; D unresolved. Trimming pared 5 bases from V and 4 bases from J, leaving 7 bases between. The CDR3 is 11 residues long. The V gene's germline CDR1 is DFQATT and CDR2 SNEGSKA (reference sequence). CDR3 coding DNA: TGCAGTGCTTGGAGTCCAGATACGCAGTATTTT. As protein: CSAWSPDTQYF.

Notes on this clone: Distinct nucleotide sequences in the sample also encode this CDR3. The chain joins TRBV28 to TRBJ2-7, with D perhaps TRBD1 (5 bases). The CDR3 contains 12 residues. Germline CDR1 and CDR2: MDHEN and SYDVKM. Trimming shortened V by 2 bases and J by 3 bases, and 5 bases separated the two germline ends. Here the CDR3 reads CASSLQGYEQYF. The CDR3 DNA sequence: TGTGCCAGCAGTTTACAGGGCTACGAGCAGTACTTC.

The chain links TRBV6-4 to TRBJ2-7; weak D call: TRBD2 (5 bases). Germline V lookup: CDR1 MRHNA, CDR2 SNTAGT. This CDR3 has 11 residues. V dropped 4 bases and J dropped 6 bases, with 7 bases sitting between them. The CDR3 sequence: CASSGGAEQYF. In DNA, the CDR3 is TGTGCCAGCAGTGGGGGAGCCGAGCAGTACTTC.

The V and J genes are TRBV7-6 and TRBJ2-2, with D maybe TRBD1 (6 bases). Trimming removed 4 bases at V and 8 bases at J, with 14 bases between. CDR1 and CDR2 from the germline V gene are SGHVS and FNYEAQ. The CDR3 runs 14 residues. CDR3 region: CASSSIQGVGELFF. CDR3 nucleotides: TGTGCCAGCAGCTCCATACAGGGTGTTGGGGAGCTGTTTTTT.